This TCR beta chain was captured in a study of T cell repertoires in cytomegalovirus infection. Across the study: An indication of both CMV infection and matching HLA type came from public TCR beta signatures. Overall study results and limits: CMV-specific HLA-C-restricted TCR beta clonotypes dominated the ex vivo response. CMV carriers having the relevant HLA were flagged by cumulative public TCR beta family frequency.

This clonotype was counted ten times or more. As yet, its antigen is unknown. MiXCR, run by TCRdb on the reads, gives a single entry per CDR3 protein. The table records around 260,000 distinct CDR3 sequences, roughly a quarter of them present only once. The ends were cut back, 3 bases at V and 9 bases at J, with 12 bases in the middle. The CDR3 runs to 12 residues. In germline, CDR1 is MGHDK, CDR2 SYGVNS. The chain couples TRBV25-1 to TRBJ2-7; D unclear. The source is a human donor in good health (CMV status not recorded). Some clones in this sample may be carry-over from other donors' samples. Sequenced sample: PBMCs. CDR3 nucleotides: TGTGCCAGCAGTGAGTCAGACTTCGGGCAGTACTTC. Its protein is CASSESDFGQYF.